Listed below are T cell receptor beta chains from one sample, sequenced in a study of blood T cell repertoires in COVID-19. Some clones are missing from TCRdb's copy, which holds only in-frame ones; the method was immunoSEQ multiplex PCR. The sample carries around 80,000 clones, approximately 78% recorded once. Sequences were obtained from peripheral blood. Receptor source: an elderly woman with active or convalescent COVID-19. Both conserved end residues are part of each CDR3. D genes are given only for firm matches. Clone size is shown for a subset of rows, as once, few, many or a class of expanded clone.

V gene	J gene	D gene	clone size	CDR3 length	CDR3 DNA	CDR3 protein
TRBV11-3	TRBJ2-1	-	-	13	TGTGCCAGCAGTTGGGACACCTACAATGAGCAGTTCTTC	CASSWDTYNEQFF
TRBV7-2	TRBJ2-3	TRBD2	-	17	TGTGCCAGCAGCTTAAGACTAGCGGGAGGTACCCCAGATACGCAGTATTTT	CASSLRLAGGTPDTQYF
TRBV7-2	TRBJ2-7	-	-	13	TGTGCCAGCAGCTACGACAGGTTCCTGGAGCAGTACTTC	CASSYDRFLEQYF
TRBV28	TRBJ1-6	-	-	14	TGTGCCAGCAGTTTAGTACAGGGCAATTCACCCCTCCACTTT	CASSLVQGNSPLHF
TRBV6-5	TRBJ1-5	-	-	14	TGTGCCAGCAGTCCCGGACAGAAAAATCAGCCCCAGCATTTT	CASSPGQKNQPQHF
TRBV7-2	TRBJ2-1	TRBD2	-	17	TGTGCCAGCAGCTTAAGTGTCTGGGCTAGCGGGGCCAATGAGCAGTTCTTC	CASSLSVWASGANEQFF
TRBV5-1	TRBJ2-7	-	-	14	TGCGCCAGCAGCTTGACCGGGACTGCCTACGAGCAGTACTTC	CASSLTGTAYEQYF
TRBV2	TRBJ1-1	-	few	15	TGTGCCAGCAACCCCCGGGGACTGCTGAACACTGAAGCTTTCTTT	CASNPRGLLNTEAFF
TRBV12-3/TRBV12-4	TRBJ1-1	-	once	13	TGTGCCAGCAGTTTGGGAGTAAACACTGAAGCTTTCTTT	CASSLGVNTEAFF
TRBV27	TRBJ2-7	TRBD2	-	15	TGTGCCAGCAGTTCGGGAGGGGCGGGCTCCTACGAGCAGTACTTC	CASSSGGAGSYEQYF
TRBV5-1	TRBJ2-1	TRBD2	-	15	TGCGCCAGCAGCACTAGCGGGCGAGACTACAATGAGCAGTTCTTC	CASSTSGRDYNEQFF
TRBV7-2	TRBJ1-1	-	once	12	TGTGCCAGCAGCTTAATCGAGGGTGAAGCTTTCTTT	CASSLIEGEAFF
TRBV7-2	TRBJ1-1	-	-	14	TGTGCCAGCAGCTTAGGGGGGGAGAGCACTGAAGCTTTCTTT	CASSLGGESTEAFF
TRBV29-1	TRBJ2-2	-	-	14	TGCAGCGTTGCGGGGCAGGGAGGCACCGGGGAGCTGTTTTTT	CSVAGQGGTGELFF
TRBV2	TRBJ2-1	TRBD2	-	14	TGTGCCAGCAGCACTAGCGTTTACAACAATGAGCAGTTCTTC	CASSTSVYNNEQFF
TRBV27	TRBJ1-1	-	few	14	TGTGCCAGCCGACCCAGGGCCGTGAACACTGAAGCTTTCTTT	CASRPRAVNTEAFF
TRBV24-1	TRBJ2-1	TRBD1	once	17	TGTGCCACCAGTGGCGAACAGACAGGGAGATACTACAATGAGCAGTTCTTC	CATSGEQTGRYYNEQFF
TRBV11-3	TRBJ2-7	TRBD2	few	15	TGTGCCAGCAGCTCGCTTTCTAGCGGGAGATACGAGCAGTACTTC	CASSSLSSGRYEQYF
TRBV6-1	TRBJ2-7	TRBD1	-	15	TGTGCCAGCAGTGAAGCAGGGACAGGGCGTAACGAGCAGTACTTC	CASSEAGTGRNEQYF
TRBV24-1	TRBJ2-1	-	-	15	TGTGCCACCAGTGACTCAGGTTTCTCCTACAATGAGCAGTTCTTC	CATSDSGFSYNEQFF
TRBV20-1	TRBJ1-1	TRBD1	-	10	TGCAGTGCTAGGACAGGGATCGCTTTCTTT	CSARTGIAFF
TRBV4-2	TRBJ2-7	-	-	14	TGTGCCAGCAGTCGAACGACGGAGTCCTACGAGCAGTACTTC	CASSRTTESYEQYF
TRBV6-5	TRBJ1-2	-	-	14	TGTGCCAGCAGTTACTCGATGTACCGGAGTGGCTACACCTTC	CASSYSMYRSGYTF
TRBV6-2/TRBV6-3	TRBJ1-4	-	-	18	TGTGCCAGCAGTTACAGCCCCTGGAGGGGATCAACTAATGAAAAACTGTTTTTT	CASSYSPWRGSTNEKLFF
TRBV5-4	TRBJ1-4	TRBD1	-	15	TGTGCCAGCAGCTTGGCAGGGGGGAGCTATGAAAAACTGTTTTTT	CASSLAGGSYEKLFF
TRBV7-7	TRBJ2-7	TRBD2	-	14	TGTGCCAGCAGCCCCGGGGAACGGGGGGACGAGCAGTACTTC	CASSPGERGDEQYF
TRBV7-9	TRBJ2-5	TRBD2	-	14	TGTGCCAGCAGCCCGGGACTAGCTGGAGAGACCCAGTACTTC	CASSPGLAGETQYF
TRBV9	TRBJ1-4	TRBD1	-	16	TGTGCCAGCAGCGGAGGAGAGGCAGGGGGATATGAAAAACTGTTTTTT	CASSGGEAGGYEKLFF
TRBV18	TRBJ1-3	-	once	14	TGTGCCAGCTCACCTCAGGCCTCTGGAAACACCATATATTTT	CASSPQASGNTIYF
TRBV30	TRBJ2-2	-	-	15	TGTGCCTGGACAGGGGGGACCCCAAACACCGGGGAGCTGTTTTTT	CAWTGGTPNTGELFF
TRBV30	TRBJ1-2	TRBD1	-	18	TGTGCCTGGAGTGTACTACGCCCTAATTGGGGACAGGACTATGGCTACACCTTC	CAWSVLRPNWGQDYGYTF
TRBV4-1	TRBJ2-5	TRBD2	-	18	TGCGCCAGCAGCCAAGATCGGTTCGGGGGGATTAACCAAGAGACCCAGTACTTC	CASSQDRFGGINQETQYF
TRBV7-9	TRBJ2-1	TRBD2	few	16	TGTGCCAGCAGCTCAACCTCTCGACTAGCGGAAAATGAGCAGTTCTTC	CASSSTSRLAENEQFF
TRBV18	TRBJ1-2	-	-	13	TGTGCCAGCTCACCCGGACAGCATGCCTACTACACCTTC	CASSPGQHAYYTF
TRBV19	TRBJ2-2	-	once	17	TGTGCCAGTAGTATAAGGGCGGGACGGGCGGACACCGGGGAGCTGTTTTTT	CASSIRAGRADTGELFF
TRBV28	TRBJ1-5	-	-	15	TGTGCCAGCAGTTTATTGTCCGGTCGCAATCAGCCCCAGCATTTT	CASSLLSGRNQPQHF
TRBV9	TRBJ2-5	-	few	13	TGTGCCAGCAGCGATCGACTAGAAGAGACCCAGTACTTC	CASSDRLEETQYF
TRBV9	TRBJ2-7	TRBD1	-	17	TGTGCCAGCAGCGACCCCGCGGGACAGGGGGGGTCCTACGAGCAGTACTTC	CASSDPAGQGGSYEQYF
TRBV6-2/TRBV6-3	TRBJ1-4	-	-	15	TGTGCCAGCAGTTCCAACGCGGCAAGGGGTGAAAAACTGTTTTTT	CASSSNAARGEKLFF
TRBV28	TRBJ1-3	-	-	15	TGTGCCAGCAGTTTACTGGTCAGCTCTGGAAACACCATATATTTT	CASSLLVSSGNTIYF
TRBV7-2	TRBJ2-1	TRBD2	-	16	TGTGCCAGCAGCTATATTCGACTAGCGCAATACAATGAGCAGTTCTTC	CASSYIRLAQYNEQFF
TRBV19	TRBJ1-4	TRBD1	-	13	TGTGCCACCTCGGACAGGGAGGGTGAAAAACTGTTTTTT	CATSDREGEKLFF
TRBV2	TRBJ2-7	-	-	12	TGTGCCAGCACGTCAGGCCCCTACGAGCAGTACTTC	CASTSGPYEQYF
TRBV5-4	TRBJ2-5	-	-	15	TGTGCCAGCAGGCGATCCGGGACTGAAAGGGAGACCCAGTACTTC	CASRRSGTERETQYF
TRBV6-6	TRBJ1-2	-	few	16	TGTGCCAGCAGTTCGACCGCGACAGGTGCTGGGGATGGCTACACCTTC	CASSSTATGAGDGYTF
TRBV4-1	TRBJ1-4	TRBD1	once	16	TGCGCCAGCAGCCAAGACTCCGAGACAGGGGGGAGAAAACTGTTTTTT	CASSQDSETGGRKLFF
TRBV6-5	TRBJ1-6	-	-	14	TGTGCCAGCAGTTACCCGGGACAAAATTCACCCCTCCACTTT	CASSYPGQNSPLHF
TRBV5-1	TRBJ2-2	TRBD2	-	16	TGCGCCAGCAGCTCACTAGCGGGGCGAGGCACCGGGGAGCTGTTTTTT	CASSSLAGRGTGELFF